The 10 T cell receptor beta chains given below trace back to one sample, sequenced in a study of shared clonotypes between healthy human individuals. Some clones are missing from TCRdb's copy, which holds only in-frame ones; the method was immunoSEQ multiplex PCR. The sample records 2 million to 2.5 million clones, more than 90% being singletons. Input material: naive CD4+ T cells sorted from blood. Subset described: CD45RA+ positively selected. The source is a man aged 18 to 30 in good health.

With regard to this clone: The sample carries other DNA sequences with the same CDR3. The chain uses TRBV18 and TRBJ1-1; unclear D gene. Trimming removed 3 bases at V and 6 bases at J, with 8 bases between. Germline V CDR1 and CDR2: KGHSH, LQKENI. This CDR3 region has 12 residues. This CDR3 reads CASSPGVSEAFF. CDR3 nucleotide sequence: TGTGCCAGCTCACCGGGAGTTTCTGAAGCTTTCTTT.

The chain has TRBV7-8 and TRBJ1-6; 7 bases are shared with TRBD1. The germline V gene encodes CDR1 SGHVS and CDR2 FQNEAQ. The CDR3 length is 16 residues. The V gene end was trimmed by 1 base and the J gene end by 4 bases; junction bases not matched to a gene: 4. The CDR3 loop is CASSLVAGQYNSPLHF. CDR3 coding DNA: TGTGCCAGCAGCTTAGTGGCGGGACAGTATAATTCACCCCTCCACTTT.

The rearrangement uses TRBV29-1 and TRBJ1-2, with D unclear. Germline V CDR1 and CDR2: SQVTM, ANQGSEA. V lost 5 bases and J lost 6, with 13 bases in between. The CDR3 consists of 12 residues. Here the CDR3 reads CSVTRTEHGYTF. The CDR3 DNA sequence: TGCAGCGTTACTAGGACGGAGCATGGCTACACCTTC.

CDR3 sequence: CASSPGSPETQYF. The DNA for the CDR3 is TGTGCCAGCTCACCAGGGTCTCCGGAGACCCAGTACTTC. This chain connects TRBV18 to TRBJ2-5; D unresolved. The CDR3 spans 13 residues. Germline V gives CDR1 KGHSH, CDR2 LQKENI. V lost 2 bases to trimming and J lost 5 bases, with 9 bases between them.

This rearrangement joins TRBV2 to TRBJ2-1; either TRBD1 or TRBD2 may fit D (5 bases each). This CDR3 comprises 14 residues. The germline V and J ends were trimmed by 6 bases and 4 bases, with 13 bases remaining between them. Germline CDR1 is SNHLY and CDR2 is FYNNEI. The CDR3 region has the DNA TGTGCCAGCAGATGGGACGAATCTTACAATGAGCAGTTCTTC. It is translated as CASRWDESYNEQFF.

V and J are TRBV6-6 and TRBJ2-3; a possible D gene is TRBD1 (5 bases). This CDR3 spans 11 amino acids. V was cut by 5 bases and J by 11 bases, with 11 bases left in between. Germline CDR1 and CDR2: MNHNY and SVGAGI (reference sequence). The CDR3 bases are TGTGCCAGCAGTGAAACAGGCGTGCAGTATTTT. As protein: CASSETGVQYF.

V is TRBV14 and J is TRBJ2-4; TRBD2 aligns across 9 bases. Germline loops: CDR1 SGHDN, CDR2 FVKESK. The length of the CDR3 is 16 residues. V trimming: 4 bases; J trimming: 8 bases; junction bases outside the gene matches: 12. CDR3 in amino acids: CASSRGRAASGDIQYF. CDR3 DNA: TGTGCCAGCAGCCGCGGGAGGGCGGCTAGTGGGGACATTCAGTACTTC.

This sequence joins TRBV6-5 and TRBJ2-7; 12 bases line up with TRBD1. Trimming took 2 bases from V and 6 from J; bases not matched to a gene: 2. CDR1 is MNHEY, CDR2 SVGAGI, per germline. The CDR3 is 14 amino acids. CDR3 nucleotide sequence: TGTGCCAGCAGTTACGGGACAGGGGGCTTCGAGCAGTACTTC. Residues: CASSYGTGGFEQYF.

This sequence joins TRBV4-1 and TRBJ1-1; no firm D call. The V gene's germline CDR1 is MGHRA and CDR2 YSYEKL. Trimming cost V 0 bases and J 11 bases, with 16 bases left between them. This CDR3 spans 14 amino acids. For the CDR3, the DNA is TGCGCCAGCAGCCAAGATAAGGCGGGTAGTTCTGCTTTCTTT. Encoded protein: CASSQDKAGSSAFF.

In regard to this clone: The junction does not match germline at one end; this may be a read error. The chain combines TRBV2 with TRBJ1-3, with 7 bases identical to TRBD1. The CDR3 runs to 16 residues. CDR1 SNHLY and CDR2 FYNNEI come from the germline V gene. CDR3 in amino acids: CASSEALTWTGSPVDF. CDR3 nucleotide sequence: TGTGCCAGCAGTGAAGCGCTAACCTGGACAGGTAGTCCGGTGGATTTT.